This TCR beta chain was observed in a study of T cells in localized non-small cell lung cancer. Points from the study as a whole: There were a median around 57 of the top 100 tumor clones appearing in adjacent lung. Maximal T cell clonality occurred in uninvolved adjacent lung, with tumor ranking below it.

A word on this clone: Its specificity is not known.

Here immunoSEQ multiplex PCR was the method, and the copy in TCRdb shows in-frame clones only, minus some. The sample has roughly 1,400 clones; 30% are singletons. The sequence was collected from a male donor aged 60 or over with stage II squamous cell lung carcinoma. The sample was lung tumor tissue, taken before any cancer treatment.

CDR3 sequence reads: CSAGEVGGIGNTEAFF. In DNA, the CDR3 is TGCAGCGCCGGGGAGGTTGGGGGCATAGGGAACACTGAAGCTTTCTTT. V gene TRBV29-1 combines with J gene TRBJ1-1, with D perhaps matching TRBD1 (6 bases). This CDR3 has 16 amino acids. Germline V CDR1 and CDR2: SQVTM, ANQGSEA. V lost 7 bases, J lost 1 base, and 22 bases lay in between.